A single sample is the source of the 24 T cell receptor beta chains below, sequenced in a study of cytomegalovirus exposure and HLA in healthy donors. Primers: 60 Vbeta forward and 13 Jbeta reverse. Clones were read by immunoSEQ multiplex PCR, and TCRdb kept only the in-frame ones, dropping some. The table shows under 200,000 clones, with 65% to 80% occurring only once. The sample taken for sequencing was PBMCs. These receptors were taken from a woman aged 25 to 39 in good health and CMV-seropositive.

This clone was counted a few times. The chain recombines TRBV27 with TRBJ2-7, with D tentatively TRBD1 (6 bases). Trimming left V 5 bases short and J 2 bases short, with 16 bases between. This CDR3 contains 15 residues. Germline CDR1 and CDR2: MNHEY and SMNVEV (reference sequence). Here the CDR3 DNA reads TGTGCCAGCAGTCCTGAGGGGGTCTTGGCCTACGAGCAGTACTTC. This translates into CASSPEGVLAYEQYF.

This clone has a handful of counts. J is TRBJ1-1 and V is TRBV5-1; D might be TRBD1 (5 bases). V was clipped by 4 bases and J by 2 bases, with 12 bases between them. Germline-derived CDR1 and CDR2 are SGHRS and YFSETQ. The CDR3 loop spans 14 amino acids. CDR3 bases: TGCGCCAGCAGCCCGACAGTGACTAACACTGAAGCTTTCTTT. Residues: CASSPTVTNTEAFF.

V and J are TRBV4-3 and TRBJ2-5; possibly TRBD2 for D (5 bases). CDR1 is LGHNA and CDR2 is YSLEER in the germline V gene. CDR3 size: 15 residues. V shed 0 bases and J shed 2 bases, with 10 bases lying between them. Here the CDR3 reads CASSQDEAAQETQYF. CDR3 nucleotide sequence: TGCGCCAGCAGCCAAGATGAAGCGGCACAAGAGACCCAGTACTTC.

The genes are TRBV27 and TRBJ1-2; 9 nucleotides agree with TRBD1. The CDR3 extends over 14 amino acids. The V segment lost 6 bases and the J segment 6 bases; nucleotides outside the gene matches: 8. Germline V lookup: CDR1 MNHEY, CDR2 SMNVEV (reference sequence). CDR3 protein: CASRYTGGGNGYTF. The CDR3 DNA sequence: TGTGCCAGCAGATACACAGGGGGCGGCAATGGCTACACCTTC.

The chain combines TRBV11-2 with TRBJ2-5; possible D gene TRBD1, 5 bases. This CDR3 spans 11 amino acids. CDR1 and CDR2 (germline): SGHAT, FQNNGV. The germline V and J ends were trimmed by 6 bases and 9 bases, with 11 bases remaining between them. CDR3 loop: CASRKTVPQYF. The DNA of the CDR3 is TGTGCCAGCAGGAAGACAGTGCCCCAGTACTTC.

The V and J genes are TRBV29-1 and TRBJ2-1; 7 bases are a match to TRBD2. Trimming cost V 7 bases and J 4 bases; bases outside gene matches: 10. Germline loops: CDR1 SQVTM, CDR2 ANQGSEA. The CDR3 covers 14 residues. CDR3 nucleotides: TGCAGCGCTCAGGGTTGGGAGGGGTACAATGAGCAGTTCTTC. Protein: CSAQGWEGYNEQFF.

This clone was detected only a few times. The chain uses TRBV27 and TRBJ2-7; 8 bases fit TRBD2. CDR3 length: 18 residues. Germline V CDR1 and CDR2: MNHEY, SMNVEV (reference sequence). V trimming: 1 base; J trimming: 3 bases; junction bases outside the gene matches: 14. The CDR3 nucleotides are TGTGCCAGCAGTTTATACGGGCTAGCGGGCCGGAAAGACTACGAGCAGTACTTC. This encodes CASSLYGLAGRKDYEQYF.

This clone was found many times. This chain uses TRBV6-1 with TRBJ1-1; possible D gene TRBD1, 6 bases. The CDR3 extends over 15 amino acids. CDR1 and CDR2 from the germline V gene are MNHNS and SASEGT. Trimming cost V 6 bases and J 1 base, with 15 bases left between them. The CDR3 spells CASSPQQGSNTEAFF. CDR3 nucleotides: TGTGCCAGCAGCCCTCAACAGGGATCGAACACTGAAGCTTTCTTT.

The chain is built from TRBV6-1 and TRBJ2-1, with a tentative D call TRBD1 (6 bases). V was trimmed by 6 bases and J by 2 bases, leaving 8 bases between them. In germline, CDR1 is MNHNS, CDR2 SASEGT. The CDR3 consists of 13 residues. The CDR3 coding sequence is TGTGCCAGCAGACAGGGTACCTACAATGAGCAGTTCTTC. This sequence encodes CASRQGTYNEQFF.

V usage is TRBV29-1 and J usage is TRBJ2-1; TRBD1 agrees at 9 bases. The V segment lost 0 bases and the J segment 3 bases; nucleotides outside the gene matches: 6. The CDR3 consists of 16 residues. Germline CDR1 SQVTM, CDR2 ANQGSEA. CDR3 residues: CSVEDRDRAYYNEQFF. The CDR3 coding sequence is TGCAGCGTTGAAGACCGGGACAGGGCATACTACAATGAGCAGTTCTTC.

The chain joins TRBV7-9 to TRBJ1-4, with TRBD1 matching 9 bases. Germline lookup yields CDR1 SEHNR and CDR2 FQNEAQ (reference sequence). V dropped 5 bases and J dropped 7; count of bases not matched to a gene: 8. This CDR3 has 15 amino acids. The CDR3 here is CASSPQGQGVEKLFF. DNA of the CDR3: TGTGCCAGCAGCCCCCAGGGACAGGGTGTTGAAAAACTGTTTTTT.

The rearrangement uses TRBV5-1 and TRBJ1-4; TRBD1 might be the D (5 bases). Germline V gene data show CDR1 as SGHRS and CDR2 as YFSETQ. The V end was cut by 6 bases, the J end by 7 bases, with 16 bases between. The CDR3 is made up of 14 amino acids. The CDR3 DNA reads TGCGCCAGCATGCCTTCCGGGGGGGGTGAAAAACTGTTTTTT. Translation gives CASMPSGGGEKLFF.

This clone has just a few counts. The chain couples TRBV4-3 to TRBJ1-4; a possible D gene is TRBD1 (5 bases). V lost 4 bases to trimming and J lost 6 bases, with 21 bases between them. CDR1 LGHNA and CDR2 YSLEER come from the germline V gene. This CDR3 spans 17 amino acids. CDR3 sequence reads: CASSPDAKGLGDEKLFF. CDR3 DNA: TGCGCCAGCAGCCCCGATGCGAAGGGGCTAGGGGATGAAAAACTGTTTTTT.

V is TRBV27 and J is TRBJ2-1; 8 bases fit TRBD2. The junction had 7 bases not matched to a gene; V was cut back by 7 bases and J by 5 bases. This CDR3 has 14 residues. CDR1 is MNHEY and CDR2 is SMNVEV in the germline V gene (reference sequence). In DNA, the CDR3 is TGTGCCAGCACCACAGGACTAGCCCACAATGAGCAGTTCTTC. Its protein product is CASTTGLAHNEQFF.

This clone was picked up a small number of times. J is TRBJ2-7 and V is TRBV7-6; 8 nucleotides line up with TRBD1. V shed 6 bases, J shed 3 bases, and the junction held 4 bases outside the gene matches. Germline-derived CDR1 and CDR2 are SGHVS and FNYEAQ. The CDR3 has 13 residues. CDR3 residues: CASSHTGGYEQYF. CDR3 bases: TGTGCCAGCAGTCATACAGGGGGCTACGAGCAGTACTTC. Drawing the rest from reference TRBV7-6 and TRBJ2-7, the complete variable domain is GAGVSQSPRYKVTKRGQDVALRCDPISGHVSLYWYRQALGQGPEFLTYFNYEAQQDKSGLPNDRFSAERPEGSISTLTIQRTEQRDSAMYRCASSHTGGYEQYFGPGTRLTVT.

With respect to this clone: One end of the junction is discordant with germline, which a read error may explain. In the same sample, other DNA sequences code for this CDR3. V and J are TRBV11-2 and TRBJ2-3; TRBD2 aligns across 8 bases. Germline V gene lookup returns CDR1 SGHAT and CDR2 FQNNGV. The CDR3 totals 14 residues. The CDR3 coding sequence is TGTGCCAGCAGCTTATTAGGACTAGCCCCGATGGAGTACTTT. This translates into CASSLLGLAPMEYF.

This rearrangement joins TRBV6-1 to TRBJ2-1, with TRBD2 matching over 10 bases. Germline lookup yields CDR1 MNHNS and CDR2 SASEGT. This CDR3 region has 15 residues. Unmatched junction bases numbered 1, after V lost 5 bases and J lost 0 bases. CDR3 residues: CASSTSGTSYNEQFF. In nucleotides, the CDR3 is TGTGCCAGCAGTACTAGCGGGACCTCCTACAATGAGCAGTTCTTC.

V and J are TRBV30 and TRBJ1-2; no firm D call. The ends were cut back, 4 bases at V and 3 bases at J, with 12 bases in the middle. The CDR3 runs to 13 residues. Per germline, CDR1 GTSNPN and CDR2 SVGIG (reference sequence). The CDR3 here is CAWTLRVDYGYTF. The CDR3 nucleotides read TGTGCCTGGACTCTCCGGGTGGACTATGGCTACACCTTC.

The CDR3 reads CASSPVLAEGEKLFF. In nucleotides, the CDR3 is TGTGCCAGCTCACCAGTCCTCGCGGAGGGTGAAAAACTGTTTTTT. The chain carries TRBV18 and TRBJ1-4; D uncertain. V lost 2 bases and J 7 bases, leaving 14 bases between the germline ends. The CDR3 spans 15 residues. CDR1 KGHSH and CDR2 LQKENI come from the germline V gene.

This rearrangement joins TRBV6-5 to TRBJ2-7; 12 nucleotides match TRBD2. Trimming removed 5 bases from V and 6 bases from J; junction bases left unmatched: 8. The CDR3 totals 15 residues. CDR1 MNHEY and CDR2 SVGAGI come from the germline V gene. CDR3 in amino acids: CASSAPLTSGSEQYF. As DNA, the CDR3 is TGTGCCAGCAGTGCTCCCCTGACTAGCGGGAGCGAGCAGTACTTC.

The V and J genes are TRBV4-3 and TRBJ2-2; D is perhaps TRBD1 (6 bases). This CDR3 is built from 13 residues. The V end lost 4 bases, the J end lost 7 bases, and 10 bases lay between the germline ends. Per germline, CDR1 LGHNA and CDR2 YSLEER. CDR3 in DNA: TGCGCCAGCAGCCTAGGGGGTGACGGGGAGCTGTTTTTT. Translation gives CASSLGGDGELFF.

This chain uses TRBV5-5 with TRBJ2-3; 7 bases are shared with TRBD2. Germline V gene lookup returns CDR1 SGHKS and CDR2 YYEKEE (reference sequence). V was pared by 10 bases and J by 0 bases, with 8 bases of the junction left unmatched. This CDR3 has 14 amino acids. The CDR3 region has the DNA TGTGCCTCCGGGGGGTGGACCAGCACAGATACGCAGTATTTT. It translates to CASGGWTSTDTQYF.

The gene calls are TRBV5-6 and TRBJ2-3; D is undetermined. CDR3 length: 17 amino acids. The germline CDR1 and CDR2 sequences are SGHDT and YYEEEE. V was cut by 0 bases and J by 0 bases, with 14 bases left in between. CDR3 region: CASSLGLSRSSTDTQYF. The CDR3 nucleotides are TGTGCCAGCAGCTTGGGACTGAGCCGCTCTAGCACAGATACGCAGTATTTT. The whole variable domain, remainder taken from reference TRBV5-6 and TRBJ2-3, is DAGVTQSPTHLIKTRGQQVTLRCSPKSGHDTVSWYQQALGQGPQFIFQYYEEEERQRGNFPDRFSGHQFPNYSSELNVNALLLGDSALYLCASSLGLSRSSTDTQYFGPGTRLTVL.

The CDR3 nucleotides are TGTGCCAGCAGCTTAGGTCGGGGGGCTGGGGATGAAAAACTGTTTTTT. Its protein is CASSLGRGAGDEKLFF. The V and J genes are TRBV7-9 and TRBJ1-4; a possible D gene is TRBD1 (6 bases). Germline CDR1 is SEHNR and CDR2 is FQNEAQ (reference sequence). This CDR3 comprises 16 residues. V gave up 1 base and J gave up 6 bases, with 15 bases separating them.